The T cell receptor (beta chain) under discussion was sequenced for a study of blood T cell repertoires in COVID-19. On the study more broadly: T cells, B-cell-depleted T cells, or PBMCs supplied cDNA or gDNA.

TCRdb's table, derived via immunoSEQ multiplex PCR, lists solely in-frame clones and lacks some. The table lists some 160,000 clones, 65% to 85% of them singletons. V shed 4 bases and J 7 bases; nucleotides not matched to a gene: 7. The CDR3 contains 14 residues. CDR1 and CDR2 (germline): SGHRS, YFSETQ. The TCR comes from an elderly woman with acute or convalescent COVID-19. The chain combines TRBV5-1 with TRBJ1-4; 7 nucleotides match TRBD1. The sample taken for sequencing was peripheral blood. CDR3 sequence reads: CASSAPGQTEKLFF. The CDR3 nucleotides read TGCGCCAGCAGCGCACCGGGACAGACTGAAAAACTGTTTTTT.